A single sample gave rise to the 4 T cell receptor beta chains below, sequenced in a study of blood T cell repertoires in COVID-19. The repertoire was sequenced with immunoSEQ multiplex PCR; TCRdb's copy has only in-frame clones and lacks some. The sample includes some 110,000 clones, approximately 84% of them seen just once. The sequenced material came from peripheral blood. The receptor set was obtained from a man aged 35 to 55 with acute or convalescent COVID-19.

The rearrangement uses TRBV19 and TRBJ2-7; 7 nucleotides align to TRBD2. This CDR3 is built from 16 residues. Germline CDR1 reads LNHDA; CDR2 reads SQIVND (reference sequence). V gave up 8 bases and J gave up 2 bases; unmatched junction bases: 15. CDR3 nucleotides: TGTGCCAGTTCCTCAGTGGGCGGGAGATCCCCCTACGAGCAGTACTTC. Encoded protein: CASSSVGGRSPYEQYF.

The chain carries TRBV9 and TRBJ2-2, with D maybe TRBD2 (5 bases). Germline CDR1 is SGDLS and CDR2 is YYNGEE. The CDR3 is made up of 12 amino acids. The V end was cut by 0 bases, the J end by 10 bases, with 7 bases between. The CDR3 loop reads CASSVGGVELFF. The CDR3 nucleotides read TGTGCCAGCAGCGTAGGGGGAGTGGAGCTGTTTTTT.

The chain uses TRBV19 and TRBJ2-7, with a tentative D call TRBD1 (6 bases). The CDR3 has 15 amino acids. Germline-derived CDR1 and CDR2 are LNHDA and SQIVND (reference sequence). The ends were cut back, 3 bases at V and 1 base at J, with 13 bases in the middle. The CDR3 bases are TGTGCCAGTAGTATGTTTCTACAGGGTTCCTACGAGCAGTACTTC. Protein sequence: CASSMFLQGSYEQYF.

The rearrangement links TRBV27 to TRBJ2-3, with D tentatively TRBD2 (6 bases). CDR1 and CDR2 from the germline V gene are MNHEY and SMNVEV (reference sequence). This CDR3 has 13 amino acids. Trimming shortened V by 3 bases and J by 10 bases, and 14 bases separated the two germline ends. CDR3 nucleotide sequence: TGTGCCAGCAGTTTGCCGGGAGACACGCCGCAGTATTTT. Encoded protein: CASSLPGDTPQYF.